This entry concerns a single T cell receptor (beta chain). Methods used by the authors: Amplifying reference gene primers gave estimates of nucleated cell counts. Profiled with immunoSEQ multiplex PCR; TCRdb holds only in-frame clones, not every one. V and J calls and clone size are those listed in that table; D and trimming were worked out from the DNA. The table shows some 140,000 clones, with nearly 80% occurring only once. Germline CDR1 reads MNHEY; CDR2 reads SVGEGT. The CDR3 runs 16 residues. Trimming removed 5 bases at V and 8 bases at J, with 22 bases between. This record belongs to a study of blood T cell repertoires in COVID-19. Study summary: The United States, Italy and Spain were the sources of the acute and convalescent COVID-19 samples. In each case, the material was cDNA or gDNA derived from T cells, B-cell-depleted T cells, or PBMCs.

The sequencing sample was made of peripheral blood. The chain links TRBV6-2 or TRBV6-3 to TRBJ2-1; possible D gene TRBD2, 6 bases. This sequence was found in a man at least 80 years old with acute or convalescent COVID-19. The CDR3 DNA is TGTGCCAGCAGTGGCCCGGAGCGGGTGTTCGGGGATGAGCAGTTCTTC. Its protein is CASSGPERVFGDEQFF.